The text below deals with one TCR beta chain. Its antigen is undetermined. This specimen comes from a study of T cell repertoires and Cas9 in healthy adults. About the research overall: SpCas9-reactive CD4 and CD8 T cells were characterized for potency, cytotoxicity and lineage. General study results and limits: Reportedly, SpCas9-reactive effector T cell proliferation and function were mitigated by SpCas9-reactive Tregs in vitro.

This table comes from immunoSEQ multiplex PCR, and its TCRdb copy is limited to in-frame clones, with some not included. The data contain around 25,000 clones, about nine tenths of them singletons. With 6 bases removed from V and 2 bases from J, the gap between germline ends came to 14 bases. Looked up from germline, CDR1 is MNHEY and CDR2 is SVGAGI. The CDR3 totals 15 residues. The chain uses TRBV6-5 and TRBJ1-5; perhaps TRBD1 as D (5 bases). The specimen was CD4+ effector T cells (CD127+, CD25-, CD137-, CD154-) from PBMCs; culture status not recorded. This sequence was found in a human donor in good health. CDR3 in amino acids: CASSSSGPGNQPQHF. CDR3 DNA sequence: TGTGCCAGCAGCTCCTCGGGGCCGGGCAATCAGCCCCAGCATTTT.